These T cell receptor beta chains were read from a single sample in a study of cytotoxic CD8 clonotypes in ibrutinib-treated CLL. The assay was immunoSEQ multiplex PCR, and TCRdb's table has in-frame clones only and misses some. The sample holds roughly 53,000 clones, roughly 54% seen once. The sample consisted of PBMCs, taken at disease progression, from a patient treated with ibrutinib. These receptors all come from a human donor with chronic lymphocytic leukemia. Each CDR3 is given with its conserved first and last residue. The D gene is left open where the match is weak. Size values are once, few and many counts, or a class for expanded clones, and some rows have none.

j_gene | abundance | v_gene | d_gene | CDR3nt | CDR3aa
TRBJ1-2 | . | TRBV6-5 | . | TGTGCCAGCAGAACCAGGGGAGGGAGGGGCTACACCTTC | CASRTRGGRGYTF
TRBJ2-2 | . | TRBV30 | . | TGTGCCTGGAGTATCAGGGTCACCGGGGAGCTGTTTTTT | CAWSIRVTGELFF
TRBJ2-7 | . | TRBV7-2 | . | TGTGCCAGCCGCCCCACCGGGGGGCTTTATTTCTACGAGCAGTACTTC | CASRPTGGLYFYEQYF
TRBJ1-2 | . | TRBV7-2 | . | TGTGCCAGCAGCTTAGGAAGATCCTATGGCTACACCTTC | CASSLGRSYGYTF
TRBJ1-1 | . | TRBV4-1 | . | TGCGCCAGCAGCCAAGGGTTGGCCATTTCGAACACTGAAGCTTTCTTT | CASSQGLAISNTEAFF
TRBJ2-7 | . | TRBV19 | TRBD1 | TGTGCCAGTAGTATCCCCGGGACAGGGACCGTGCAGTACTTC | CASSIPGTGTVQYF
TRBJ1-3 | few | TRBV4-2 | . | TGTGCCAGCAGCCGCGGGGGGACTGGAAACACCATATATTTT | CASSRGGTGNTIYF
TRBJ1-5 | . | TRBV4-1 | . | TGCGCCAGCAGCCCCGACGGGGCTAGCAATCAGCCCCAGCATTTT | CASSPDGASNQPQHF
TRBJ2-7 | . | TRBV5-1 | . | TGCGCCAGCAGCCCGGAGGCAGGTATGAAGGACGAGCAGTACTTC | CASSPEAGMKDEQYF
TRBJ1-5 | . | TRBV11-2 | . | TGTGCCAGCAGCCCCGGGGGCGGAAATCAGCCCCAGCATTTT | CASSPGGGNQPQHF
TRBJ2-2 | . | TRBV4-3 | . | TGCGCCAGCAGCCCCCTCGGAACCGGGGAGCTGTTTTTT | CASSPLGTGELFF
TRBJ2-5 | . | TRBV7-2 | . | TGTGCCAGCAGCCCGGGCCCGGGAGTGGGAGAGACCCAGTACTTC | CASSPGPGVGETQYF
TRBJ1-1 | . | TRBV5-6 | . | TGTGCCAGCAGCCTGACAGCGAACACTGAAGCTTTCTTT | CASSLTANTEAFF
TRBJ2-7 | . | TRBV7-2 | . | TGTGCCAGCAGCCTTAAATACGACAGCTACTACGAGCAGTACTTC | CASSLKYDSYYEQYF
TRBJ2-3 | . | TRBV27 | . | TGTGCCAGCAGTTTTGATATGGGATCGATCGGAACAGATACGCAGTATTTT | CASSFDMGSIGTDTQYF
TRBJ2-3 | . | TRBV6-5 | . | TGTGCCAGCAGAGTTCGTACAGGGATAACAGATACGCAGTATTTT | CASRVRTGITDTQYF
TRBJ1-1 | . | TRBV7-2 | TRBD1 | TGTGCCAGCAGCTTACGCAGACAGGGGAACACTGAAGCTTTCTTT | CASSLRRQGNTEAFF
TRBJ2-2 | . | TRBV11-3 | TRBD1 | TGTGCCAGCAGCTTAGGCAGGGGACAGGTCACCGGGGAGCTGTTTTTT | CASSLGRGQVTGELFF
TRBJ1-5 | . | TRBV29-1 | . | TGCAGCGTTAGGGACAACCACAATCAGCCCCAGCATTTT | CSVRDNHNQPQHF
TRBJ2-7 | few | TRBV19 | . | TGTGCCACCAGGACGGCCCCGGGCGAGCAGTACTTC | CATRTAPGEQYF
TRBJ2-1 | . | TRBV7-6 | . | TGTGCCAGCAGCCAAATGGACCGCGCCTACAATGAGCAGTTCTTC | CASSQMDRAYNEQFF
TRBJ2-1 | few | TRBV4-1 | . | TGCGCCAGCAGCCAAGTTGACAGGAGCTCCTACAATGAGCAGTTCTTC | CASSQVDRSSYNEQFF
TRBJ1-5 | . | TRBV5-1 | TRBD1 | TGCGCCAGCAGCTTGGGTCCGACAGGGGCCCATCAGCCCCAGCATTTT | CASSLGPTGAHQPQHF
TRBJ2-5 | few | TRBV11-2 | . | TGTGCCAGCAGCCTACTAGCTACGGAGACCCAGTACTTC | CASSLLATETQYF
TRBJ2-5 | . | TRBV5-1 | TRBD1 | TGCGCCAGCAGCACGACAGGGCGGGAAGAGACCCAGTACTTC | CASSTTGREETQYF
TRBJ1-4 | few | TRBV28 | TRBD1 | TGTGCCAGCAGAAAGACAGGGGGTAATGAAAAACTGTTTTTT | CASRKTGGNEKLFF
TRBJ2-2 | . | TRBV7-6 | . | TGTGCCAGCAGCCGAAGGGGCAGGGGGGATGGCGGGGAGCTGTTTTTT | CASSRRGRGDGGELFF
TRBJ2-7 | . | TRBV11-3 | . | TGTGCCAGCAGCTTCGGGTCCTCATACGAGCAGTACTTC | CASSFGSSYEQYF
TRBJ1-1 | few | TRBV5-6 | . | TGTGCCAGCAGCTTCCGACCCGGTACTGAAGCTTTCTTT | CASSFRPGTEAFF
TRBJ2-4 | . | TRBV13 | . | TGTGCCAGCAGCTTAAGGATCACAGCCAAAAACATTCAGTACTTC | CASSLRITAKNIQYF
TRBJ2-5 | . | TRBV9 | . | TGTGCCAGCAGCGTTCGCCTGGGGGAGACCCAGTACTTC | CASSVRLGETQYF
TRBJ2-5 | . | TRBV4-2 | . | TGTGCCAACAGCCAAGATGAGGGAATCTGGGAGACCCAGTACTTC | CANSQDEGIWETQYF
TRBJ2-1 | few | TRBV6-5 | TRBD2 | TGTGCCAGCAGTATGATAGCGGGAGACGGCAATGAGCAGTTCTTC | CASSMIAGDGNEQFF
TRBJ2-1 | . | TRBV28 | TRBD2 | TGTGCCAGCAGCCCCGGACTAGCGGGAAGTGAGCAGTTCTTC | CASSPGLAGSEQFF
TRBJ2-5 | . | TRBV4-1 | TRBD2 | TGCGCCAGCAGCCAAGATCTCGGGGGGGGGCAAGAGACCCAGTACTTC | CASSQDLGGGQETQYF
TRBJ1-6 | . | TRBV21-1 | . | TGTGCCAGCAGCAAAGCAGGACAGGGTAATTCACCCCTCCACTTT | CASSKAGQGNSPLHF
TRBJ1-1 | . | TRBV27 | . | TGTGCCAGCAGGGTCGGGGCCACTGAAGCTTTCTTT | CASRVGATEAFF
TRBJ1-1 | . | TRBV28 | . | TGTGCCAGCAGTTTCTACACGAACACTGAAGCTTTCTTT | CASSFYTNTEAFF
TRBJ1-2 | . | TRBV10-3 | . | TGTGCCATCAGTGACATAACAGGGCGTGGCTACACCTTC | CAISDITGRGYTF
TRBJ2-7 | . | TRBV29-1 | TRBD1 | TGCAGCGGGATCCTGTCGGGACAGGGAAGATACGAGCAGTACTTC | CSGILSGQGRYEQYF
TRBJ2-3 | . | TRBV19 | . | TGTGCCAGTAGTATTCAGGACGTTAGTGATACGCAGTATTTT | CASSIQDVSDTQYF
TRBJ1-2 | few | TRBV5-4 | TRBD1 | TGTGCCAGCCGCCCACGGACAGGGTATTATGGCTACACCTTC | CASRPRTGYYGYTF